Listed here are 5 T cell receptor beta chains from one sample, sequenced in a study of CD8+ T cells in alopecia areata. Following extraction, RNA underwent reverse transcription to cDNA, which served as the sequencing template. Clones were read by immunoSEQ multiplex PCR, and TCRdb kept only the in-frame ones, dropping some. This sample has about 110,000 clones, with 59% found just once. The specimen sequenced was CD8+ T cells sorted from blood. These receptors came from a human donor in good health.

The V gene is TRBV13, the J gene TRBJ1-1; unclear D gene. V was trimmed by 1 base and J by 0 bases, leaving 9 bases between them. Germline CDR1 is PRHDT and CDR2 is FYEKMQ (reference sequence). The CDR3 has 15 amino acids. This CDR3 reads CASSLARGMNTEAFF. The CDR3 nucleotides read TGTGCCAGCAGCTTAGCACGGGGTATGAACACTGAAGCTTTCTTT.

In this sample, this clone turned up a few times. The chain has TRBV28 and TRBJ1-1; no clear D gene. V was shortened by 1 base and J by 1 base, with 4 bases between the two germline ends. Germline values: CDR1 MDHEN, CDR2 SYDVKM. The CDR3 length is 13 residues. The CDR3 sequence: CASSLFRNTEAFF. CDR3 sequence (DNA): TGTGCCAGCAGTTTATTTCGGAACACTGAAGCTTTCTTT.

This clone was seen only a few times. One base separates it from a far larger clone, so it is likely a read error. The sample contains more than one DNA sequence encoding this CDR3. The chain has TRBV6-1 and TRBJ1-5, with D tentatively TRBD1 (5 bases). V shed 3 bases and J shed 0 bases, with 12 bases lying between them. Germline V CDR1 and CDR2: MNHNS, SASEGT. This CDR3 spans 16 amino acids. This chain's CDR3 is CASSESPGNSNQPQHF. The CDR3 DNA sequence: TGTGCCAGCAGTGAGTCCCCAGGGAATAGCAATCAGCCCCAGCATTTT.

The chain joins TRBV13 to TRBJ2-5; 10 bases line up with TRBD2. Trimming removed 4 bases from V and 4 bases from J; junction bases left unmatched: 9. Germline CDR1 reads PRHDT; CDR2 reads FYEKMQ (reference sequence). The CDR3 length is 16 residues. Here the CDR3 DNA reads TGTGCCAGCAGCTCGGGACTAGCGAGCCTGCCAGAGACCCAGTACTTC. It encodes CASSSGLASLPETQYF.

CDR3 DNA sequence: TGTGCCAGCAGCTTCGGGACAGGGCTTAATTCACCCCTCCACTTT. Its protein product is CASSFGTGLNSPLHF. The V gene is TRBV5-6, the J gene TRBJ1-6, with 9 bases fitting TRBD1. Germline V gene data show CDR1 as SGHDT and CDR2 as YYEEEE. CDR3 length: 15 amino acids. The V segment lost 2 bases and the J segment 6 bases; nucleotides outside the gene matches: 3.